The present T cell receptor (beta chain) was sequenced within a study of somatic mutations in cytotoxic T cells in rheumatoid arthritis. Study-level background: Immediately following diagnosis and ahead of any treatment, patient blood (approximately 30 ml EDTA) was drawn.

Study results and caveats: Significant differences in CD8+ T-cell clonality were not found between rheumatoid arthritis patients and healthy controls (age-matched).

Assay: immunoSEQ multiplex PCR; the TCRdb copy retains only in-frame clones and omits some. This sample has 3,600 or so clones, with approximately 80% found just once. In the case of this clone: Its antigen is as yet unknown.

Specimen: CD8+ T cells sorted from blood. This clonotype was obtained from a middle-aged man with rheumatoid arthritis.

CDR3 coding DNA: TGTGCCAGCAGCTACAGGCTCAGCACTGAAGCTTTCTTT. Translation: CASSYRLSTEAFF. The rearrangement links TRBV13 to TRBJ1-1; D may be TRBD1 (5 bases). The CDR3 is 13 residues long. The germline V gene encodes CDR1 PRHDT and CDR2 FYEKMQ (reference sequence). Trimming stripped 4 bases from V and 4 bases from J, with 10 bases between.